The rows below give T cell receptor beta chains drawn from one sample of a study of blood T cell repertoires in COVID-19. The protocol was immunoSEQ multiplex PCR, while the TCRdb copy is restricted to in-frame clones and leaves out a portion. The sample shows around 260,000 clones, about 88% of them seen only once. Specimen: peripheral blood. The receptors were sampled from a woman between 55 and 75 years old with COVID-19, enrolled during active disease. CDR3s include the opening cysteine and the closing phenylalanine or tryptophan. D genes are given only for firm matches. Rows may omit the clone size; those that give it use once, few, many or a size class.

j_call clone_size d_call v_call cdr3_aa cdr3_nt
TRBJ1-1 NA NA TRBV29-1 CSVGGGRLNTEAFF TGCAGCGTTGGCGGGGGTCGGCTTAACACTGAAGCTTTCTTT
TRBJ1-5 NA NA TRBV6-1 CASSEAGRYQPQHF TGTGCCAGCAGTGAAGCGGGCAGATATCAGCCCCAGCATTTT
TRBJ1-1 NA NA TRBV30 CAWKDSRWAAFF TGTGCCTGGAAGGACAGTCGGTGGGCAGCTTTCTTT
TRBJ2-6 few TRBD1 TRBV5-1 CASSSGTGFSGANVLTF TGCGCCAGCAGCTCCGGGACAGGGTTCTCTGGGGCCAACGTCCTGACTTTC
TRBJ2-6 NA TRBD2 TRBV19 CASSKQRGSGANVLTF TGTGCCAGTAGTAAACAGCGGGGCTCTGGGGCCAACGTCCTGACTTTC
TRBJ1-1 NA TRBD1 TRBV19 CASSRGQGGTEAFF TGTGCCAGTAGTAGGGGACAGGGAGGCACTGAAGCTTTCTTT
TRBJ2-7 NA NA TRBV7-2 CASSPQQGPYEQYF TGTGCCAGCAGCCCCCAGCAGGGCCCCTACGAGCAGTACTTC
TRBJ2-1 NA TRBD1 TRBV7-9 CASSKDRGPHNEQFF TGTGCCAGCAGCAAGGACAGGGGGCCCCACAATGAGCAGTTCTTC
TRBJ1-4 NA NA TRBV2 CASSPLTVLNEKLFF TGTGCCAGCAGCCCCTTAACGGTTCTTAATGAAAAACTGTTTTTT
TRBJ2-2 NA TRBD2 TRBV9 CASSVALAVGELFF TGTGCCAGCAGCGTAGCACTAGCGGTCGGGGAGCTGTTTTTT
TRBJ2-7 NA NA TRBV30 CAWSRGAGSSYEQYF TGTGCCTGGAGTCGGGGGGCAGGATCCTCCTACGAGCAGTACTTC
TRBJ2-6 NA TRBD2 TRBV30 CAWSVLRLAAFSSGANVLTF TGTGCCTGGAGTGTACTAAGGCTAGCGGCCTTTTCATCGGGGGCCAACGTCCTGACTTTC
TRBJ2-5 NA NA TRBV5-1 CASSFARAGGRETQYF TGCGCCAGCAGCTTCGCTAGGGCGGGTGGAAGGGAGACCCAGTACTTC
TRBJ1-2 NA NA TRBV14 CASSPTMGPPGYTF TGTGCCAGCAGCCCAACAATGGGCCCCCCTGGCTACACCTTC
TRBJ2-1 few TRBD2 TRBV2 CASKGLGNNEQFF TGTGCCAGCAAGGGACTAGGGAACAATGAGCAGTTCTTC
TRBJ2-7 many NA TRBV3-1/TRBV3-2 CASSPQPCSQGFNEQYF TGTGCCAGCAGCCCCCAACCTTGCTCACAGGGTTTCAACGAGCAGTACTTC
TRBJ1-6 NA NA TRBV9 CASSVGGDDSPLHF TGTGCCAGCAGCGTAGGGGGGGATGACTCACCCCTCCACTTT
TRBJ1-2 NA TRBD1 TRBV28 CASRPTGVINYGYTF TGTGCCAGCAGGCCTACAGGGGTAATTAACTATGGCTACACCTTC
TRBJ2-2 NA NA TRBV4-2 CASSQDRRQTGELFF TGTGCCAGCAGCCAAGACAGGAGGCAAACCGGGGAGCTGTTTTTT
TRBJ2-2 once TRBD2 TRBV4-3 CASRFRPKTSGRGHRGAVF TGCGCCAGCAGATTCCGGCCTAAGACTAGCGGGAGAGGCCACCGGGGAGCTGTTTTT
TRBJ1-2 NA NA TRBV7-2 CASSMRTVGYTF TGTGCCAGCAGCATGAGGACAGTTGGCTACACCTTC
TRBJ2-3 NA NA TRBV29-1 CSVKKSGSTDTQYF TGCAGCGTTAAAAAGAGCGGAAGCACAGATACGCAGTATTTT
TRBJ2-2 NA TRBD2 TRBV30 CAWRRTGTSGTGELFF TGTGCCTGGAGACGTACAGGGACTAGCGGCACCGGGGAGCTGTTTTTT
TRBJ2-2 NA NA TRBV6-5 CASPRAGLNTGELFF TGTGCCAGCCCCAGAGCAGGGCTGAACACCGGGGAGCTGTTTTTT
TRBJ1-1 NA TRBD1 TRBV6-5 CASSPTPDRGAFF TGTGCCAGCAGTCCAACTCCGGACAGGGGAGCTTTCTTT
TRBJ2-1 NA NA TRBV30 CAWRWPGYNEQFF TGTGCCTGGAGGTGGCCAGGCTACAATGAGCAGTTCTTC
TRBJ2-1 NA NA TRBV6-4 CASSDNAAGNGNEQFF TGTGCCAGCAGTGACAATGCTGCGGGGAATGGTAATGAGCAGTTCTTC
TRBJ1-1 NA NA TRBV28 CASSPPTAGVGTEAFF TGTGCCAGCAGTCCGCCCACGGCAGGGGTAGGCACTGAAGCTTTCTTT
TRBJ2-4 NA TRBD1 TRBV19 CASTRDSPKNIQYF TGTGCCAGCACCAGGGACAGCCCCAAAAACATTCAGTACTTC
TRBJ1-2 NA TRBD1 TRBV28 CASSPGTGGGVGYTF TGTGCCAGCAGTCCAGGGACAGGGGGCGGAGTTGGCTACACCTTC
TRBJ1-2 NA TRBD1 TRBV6-5 CASSYWGQGAYGYTF TGTGCCAGCAGTTACTGGGGTCAGGGGGCGTATGGCTACACCTTC
TRBJ2-7 NA NA TRBV12-3/TRBV12-4 CASSYTSYEQYF TGTGCCAGCAGTTATACGAGCTACGAGCAGTACTTC
TRBJ2-5 NA TRBD1 TRBV28 CASSTPGQGPQETQYF TGTGCCAGCAGCACACCGGGACAGGGTCCCCAAGAGACCCAGTACTTC
TRBJ1-5 once NA TRBV28 CASSLATGLRNQPQHF TGTGCCAGCAGTTTAGCCACTGGACTGAGGAATCAGCCCCAGCATTTT
TRBJ2-2 NA NA TRBV3-1/TRBV3-2 CASSQDWAAAEMDTGELFF TGTGCCAGCAGCCAAGATTGGGCCGCCGCCGAGATGGACACCGGGGAGCTGTTTTTT
TRBJ1-1 NA NA TRBV6-5 CASRNTEAFF TGTGCCTCCAGGAACACTGAAGCTTTCTTT
TRBJ2-2 NA TRBD1 TRBV10-2 CASRSDRGNAGELFF TGCGCCAGCAGGTCAGACAGGGGGAACGCCGGGGAGCTGTTTTTT
TRBJ1-2 once TRBD1 TRBV9 CASSEGTDYGYTF TGTGCCAGCAGCGAGGGGACAGACTATGGCTACACCTTC
TRBJ1-1 NA NA TRBV28 CASSPRQEEAFF TGTGCCAGCAGTCCCCGACAGGAGGAAGCTTTCTTT
TRBJ1-5 NA NA TRBV6-6 CASSPPGGAAQPQHF TGTGCCAGCAGCCCCCCCGGGGGGGCAGCTCAGCCCCAGCATTTT
TRBJ2-7 NA NA TRBV28 CASSLATGDYEQYF TGTGCCAGCAGTTTAGCGACAGGTGACTACGAGCAGTACTTC
TRBJ2-5 NA NA TRBV27 CASRVRERYETQYF TGTGCCAGCAGAGTTAGAGAGCGGTACGAGACCCAGTACTTC
TRBJ1-2 NA TRBD1 TRBV2 CASSGGRQGGGYTF TGTGCCAGCAGTGGGGGCCGACAGGGCGGTGGCTACACCTTC
TRBJ2-6 NA NA TRBV6-5 CASSRQDSGANVLTF TGTGCCAGCAGCCGACAGGACTCTGGGGCCAACGTCCTGACTTTC
TRBJ2-2 NA NA TRBV6-5 CASTQVYTGELFF TGTGCCAGCACCCAGGTGTACACCGGGGAGCTGTTTTTT
TRBJ1-3 few NA TRBV9 CASSENPGGSPGNTIYF TGTGCCAGCAGCGAAAACCCTGGGGGCTCCCCTGGAAACACCATATATTTT
TRBJ2-2 NA NA TRBV5-8 CASRTTGPTGELFF TGTGCCAGCAGAACTACAGGGCCCACCGGGGAGCTGTTTTTT
TRBJ2-5 NA TRBD2 TRBV7-6 CASSLGTGGQETQYF TGTGCCAGCAGCTTAGGGACGGGGGGCCAAGAGACCCAGTACTTC
TRBJ1-1 NA NA TRBV29-1 CSGRGLGVGRTEAFF TGCAGCGGGAGGGGCTTGGGGGTAGGACGAACTGAAGCTTTCTTT
TRBJ2-1 NA TRBD2 TRBV2 CASRVLAGESNEQFF TGTGCCAGCAGGGTCCTAGCGGGAGAATCAAATGAGCAGTTCTTC